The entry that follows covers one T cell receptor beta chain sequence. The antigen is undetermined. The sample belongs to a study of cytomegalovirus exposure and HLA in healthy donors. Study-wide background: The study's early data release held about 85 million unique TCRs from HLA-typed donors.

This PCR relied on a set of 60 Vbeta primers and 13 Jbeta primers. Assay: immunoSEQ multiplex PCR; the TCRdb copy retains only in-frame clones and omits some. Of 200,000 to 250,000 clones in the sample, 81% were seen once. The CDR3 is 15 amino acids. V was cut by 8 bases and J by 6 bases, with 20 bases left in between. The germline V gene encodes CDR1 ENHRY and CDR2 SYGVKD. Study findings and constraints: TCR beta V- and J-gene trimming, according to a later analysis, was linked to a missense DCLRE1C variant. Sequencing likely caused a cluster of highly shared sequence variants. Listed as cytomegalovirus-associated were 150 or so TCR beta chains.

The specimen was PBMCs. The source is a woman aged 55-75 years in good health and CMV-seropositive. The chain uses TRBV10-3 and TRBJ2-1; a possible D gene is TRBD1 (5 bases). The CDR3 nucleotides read TGTGCCATCTCTCTAAGTACAGGCCCTATCAATGAGCAGTTCTTC. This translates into CAISLSTGPINEQFF.